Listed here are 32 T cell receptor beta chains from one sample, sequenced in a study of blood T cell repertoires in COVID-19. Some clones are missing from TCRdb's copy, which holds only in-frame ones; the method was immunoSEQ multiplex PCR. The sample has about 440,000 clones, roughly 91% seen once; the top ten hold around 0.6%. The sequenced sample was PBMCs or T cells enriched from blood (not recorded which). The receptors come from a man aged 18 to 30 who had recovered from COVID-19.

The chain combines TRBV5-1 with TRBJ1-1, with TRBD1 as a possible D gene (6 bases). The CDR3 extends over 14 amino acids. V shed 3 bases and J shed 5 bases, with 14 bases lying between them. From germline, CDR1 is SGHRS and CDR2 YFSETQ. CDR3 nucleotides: TGCGCCAGCAGCTCGCCGGACAGAAGGACTGAAGCTTTCTTT. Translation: CASSSPDRRTEAFF.

CDR3 nucleotide sequence: TGTGCCAGCAGTTATGGGATCGGGGGGGATTGGGAGACCCAGTACTTC. Translated: CASSYGIGGDWETQYF. This sequence joins TRBV6-5 and TRBJ2-5, with 8 bases lining up with TRBD2. The CDR3 is 16 amino acids. Germline CDR1 reads MNHEY; CDR2 reads SVGAGI. The V gene end was trimmed by 3 bases and the J gene end by 5 bases; junction bases not matched to a gene: 11.

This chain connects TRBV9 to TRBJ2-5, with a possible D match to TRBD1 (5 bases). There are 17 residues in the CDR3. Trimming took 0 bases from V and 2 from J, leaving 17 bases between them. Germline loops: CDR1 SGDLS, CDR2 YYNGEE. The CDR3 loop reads CASSVDGQGKGQETQYF. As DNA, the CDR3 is TGTGCCAGCAGCGTAGACGGGCAGGGTAAGGGGCAAGAGACCCAGTACTTC. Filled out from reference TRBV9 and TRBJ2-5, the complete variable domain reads DSGVTQTPKHLITATGQRVTLRCSPRSGDLSVYWYQQSLDQGLQFLIQYYNGEERAKGNILERFSAQQFPDLHSELNLSSLELGDSALYFCASSVDGQGKGQETQYFGPGTRLLVL.

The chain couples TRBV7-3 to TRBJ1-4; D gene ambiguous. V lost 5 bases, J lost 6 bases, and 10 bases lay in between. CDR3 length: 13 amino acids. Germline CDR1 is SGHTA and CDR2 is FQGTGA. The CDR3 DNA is TGTGCCAGCAGCCGCCGCGCTGATGAAAAACTGTTTTTT. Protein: CASSRRADEKLFF.

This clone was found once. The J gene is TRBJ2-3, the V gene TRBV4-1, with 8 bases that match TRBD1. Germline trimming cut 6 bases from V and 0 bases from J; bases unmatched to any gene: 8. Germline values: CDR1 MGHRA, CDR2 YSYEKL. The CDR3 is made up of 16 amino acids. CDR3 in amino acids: CASRDLGQVSTDTQYF. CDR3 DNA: TGCGCCAGCAGGGACCTGGGACAGGTGAGCACAGATACGCAGTATTTT.

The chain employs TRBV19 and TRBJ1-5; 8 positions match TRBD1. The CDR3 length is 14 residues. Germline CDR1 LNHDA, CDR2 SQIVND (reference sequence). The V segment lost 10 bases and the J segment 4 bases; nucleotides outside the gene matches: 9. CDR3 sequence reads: CATEDRGDNQPQHF. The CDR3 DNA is TGTGCCACCGAAGACAGGGGAGATAATCAGCCCCAGCATTTT.

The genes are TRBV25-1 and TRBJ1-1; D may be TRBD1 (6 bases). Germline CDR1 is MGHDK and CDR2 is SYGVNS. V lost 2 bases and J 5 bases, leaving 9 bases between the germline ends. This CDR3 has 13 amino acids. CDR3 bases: TGTGCCAGCAGTGAACAGGGGAAAACTGAAGCTTTCTTT. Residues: CASSEQGKTEAFF.

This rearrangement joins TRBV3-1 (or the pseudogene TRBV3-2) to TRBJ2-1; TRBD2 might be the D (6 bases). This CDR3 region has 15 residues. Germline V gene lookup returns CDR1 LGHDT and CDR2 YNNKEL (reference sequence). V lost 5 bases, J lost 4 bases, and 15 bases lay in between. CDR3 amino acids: CASSSRRTIYNEQFF. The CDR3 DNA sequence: TGTGCCAGCAGCTCGAGGCGGACTATTTACAATGAGCAGTTCTTC.

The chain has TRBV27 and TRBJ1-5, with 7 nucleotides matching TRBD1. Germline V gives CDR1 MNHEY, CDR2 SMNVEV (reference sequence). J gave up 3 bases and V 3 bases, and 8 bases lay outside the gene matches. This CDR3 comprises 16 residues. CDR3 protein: CASSLTSTGVNQPQHF. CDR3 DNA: TGTGCCAGCAGTTTGACCTCCACAGGGGTCAATCAGCCCCAGCATTTT.

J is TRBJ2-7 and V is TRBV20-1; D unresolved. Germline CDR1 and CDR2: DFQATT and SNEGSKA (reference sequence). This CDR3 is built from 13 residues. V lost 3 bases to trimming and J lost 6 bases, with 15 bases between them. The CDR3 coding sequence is TGCAGTGCTAGTGTCCGGGTATCCGGCGAGCAGTACTTC. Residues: CSASVRVSGEQYF.

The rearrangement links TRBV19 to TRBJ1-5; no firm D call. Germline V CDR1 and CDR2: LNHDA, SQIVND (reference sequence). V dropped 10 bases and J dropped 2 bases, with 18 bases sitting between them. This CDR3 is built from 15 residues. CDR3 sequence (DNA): TGTGCCACCCACTTCGGGAGGATTGGCAATCAGCCCCAGCATTTT. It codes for CATHFGRIGNQPQHF.

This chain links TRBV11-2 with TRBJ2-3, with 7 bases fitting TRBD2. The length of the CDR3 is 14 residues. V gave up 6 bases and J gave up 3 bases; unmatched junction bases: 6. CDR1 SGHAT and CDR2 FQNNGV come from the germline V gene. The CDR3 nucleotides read TGTGCCAGCAGAATGGGGACTATGACAGATACGCAGTATTTT. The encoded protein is CASRMGTMTDTQYF.

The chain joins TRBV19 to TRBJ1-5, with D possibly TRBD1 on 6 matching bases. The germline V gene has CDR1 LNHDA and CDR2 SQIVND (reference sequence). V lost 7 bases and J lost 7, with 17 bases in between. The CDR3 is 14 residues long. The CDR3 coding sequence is TGTGCCAGTACCACCTCAGGGGATATCCAGCCCCAGCATTTT. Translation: CASTTSGDIQPQHF. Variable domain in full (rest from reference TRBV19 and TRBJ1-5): DGGITQSPKYLFRKEGQNVTLSCEQNLNHDAMYWYRQDPGQGLRLIYYSQIVNDFQKGDIAEGYSVSREKKESFPLTVTSAQKNPTAFYLCASTTSGDIQPQHFGDGTRLSIL.

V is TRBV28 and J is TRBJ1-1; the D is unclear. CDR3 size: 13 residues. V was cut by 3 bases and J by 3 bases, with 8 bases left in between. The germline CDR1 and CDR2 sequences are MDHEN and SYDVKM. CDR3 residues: CASSFLVDTEAFF. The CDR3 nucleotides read TGTGCCAGCAGTTTCTTGGTAGACACTGAAGCTTTCTTT.

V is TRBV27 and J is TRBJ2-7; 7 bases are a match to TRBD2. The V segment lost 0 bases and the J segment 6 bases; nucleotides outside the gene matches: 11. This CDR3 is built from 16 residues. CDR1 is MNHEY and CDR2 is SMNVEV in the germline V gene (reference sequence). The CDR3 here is CASSLSTGGRRAEQYF. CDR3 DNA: TGTGCCAGCAGTTTATCGACCGGGGGGAGAAGGGCCGAGCAGTACTTC.

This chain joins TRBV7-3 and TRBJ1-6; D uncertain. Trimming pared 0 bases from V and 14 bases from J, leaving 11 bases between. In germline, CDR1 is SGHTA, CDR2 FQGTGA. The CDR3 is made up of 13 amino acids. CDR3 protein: CASSLTSRQALHF. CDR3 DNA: TGTGCCAGCAGCTTAACCTCCCGCCAGGCCCTCCACTTT.

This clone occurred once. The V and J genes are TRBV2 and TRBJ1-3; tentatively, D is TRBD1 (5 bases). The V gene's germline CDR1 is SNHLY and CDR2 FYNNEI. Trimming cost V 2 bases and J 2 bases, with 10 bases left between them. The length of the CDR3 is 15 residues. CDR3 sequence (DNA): TGTGCCAGCAGTGAACCCGGGGGGGCTGGAAACACCATATATTTT. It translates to CASSEPGGAGNTIYF.

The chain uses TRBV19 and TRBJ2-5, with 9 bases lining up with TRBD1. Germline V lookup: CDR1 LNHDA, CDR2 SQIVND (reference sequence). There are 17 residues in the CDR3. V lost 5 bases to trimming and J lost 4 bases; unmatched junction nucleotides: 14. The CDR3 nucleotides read TGTGCCAGTAGTCCCGATCACTGGGACAGGGACCGAGAGACCCAGTACTTC. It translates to CASSPDHWDRDRETQYF.

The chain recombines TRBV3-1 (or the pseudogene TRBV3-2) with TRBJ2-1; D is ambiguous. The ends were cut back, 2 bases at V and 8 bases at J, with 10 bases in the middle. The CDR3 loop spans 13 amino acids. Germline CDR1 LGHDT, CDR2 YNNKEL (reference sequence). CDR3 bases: TGTGCCAGCAGCCAATTATCCGCGGATGAGCAGTTCTTC. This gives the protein CASSQLSADEQFF.

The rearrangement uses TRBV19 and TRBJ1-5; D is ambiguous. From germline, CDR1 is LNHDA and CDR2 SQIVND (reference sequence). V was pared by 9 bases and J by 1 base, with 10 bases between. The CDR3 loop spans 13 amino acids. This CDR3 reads CASGELSNQPQHF. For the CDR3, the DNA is TGTGCCAGCGGGGAGTTGAGCAATCAGCCCCAGCATTTT.

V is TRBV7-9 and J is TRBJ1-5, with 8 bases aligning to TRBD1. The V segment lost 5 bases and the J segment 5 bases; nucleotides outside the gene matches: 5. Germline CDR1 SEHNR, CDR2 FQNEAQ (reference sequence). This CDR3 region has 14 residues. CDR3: CASSQGQAYQPQHF. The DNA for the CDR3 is TGTGCCAGCAGCCAGGGACAGGCATATCAGCCCCAGCATTTT.

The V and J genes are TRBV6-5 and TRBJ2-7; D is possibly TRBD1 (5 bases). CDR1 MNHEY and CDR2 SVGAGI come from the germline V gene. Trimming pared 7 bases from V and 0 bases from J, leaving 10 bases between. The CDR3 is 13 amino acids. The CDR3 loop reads CASKRQSSYEQYF. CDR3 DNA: TGTGCCAGCAAACGACAGAGCTCCTACGAGCAGTACTTC.

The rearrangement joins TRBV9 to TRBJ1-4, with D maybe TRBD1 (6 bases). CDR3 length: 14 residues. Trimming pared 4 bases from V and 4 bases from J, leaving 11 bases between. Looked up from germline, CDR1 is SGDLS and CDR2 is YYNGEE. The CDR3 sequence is CASSPTGDNEKLFF. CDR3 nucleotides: TGTGCCAGCAGCCCGACAGGAGATAATGAAAAACTGTTTTTT.

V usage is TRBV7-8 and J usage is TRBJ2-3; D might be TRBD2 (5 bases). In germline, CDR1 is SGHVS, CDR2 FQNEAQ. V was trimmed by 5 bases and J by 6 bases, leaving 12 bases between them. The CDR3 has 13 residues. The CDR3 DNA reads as TGTGCCAGCAGCCCCGGTCCGGGGGATACGCAGTATTTT. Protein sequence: CASSPGPGDTQYF.

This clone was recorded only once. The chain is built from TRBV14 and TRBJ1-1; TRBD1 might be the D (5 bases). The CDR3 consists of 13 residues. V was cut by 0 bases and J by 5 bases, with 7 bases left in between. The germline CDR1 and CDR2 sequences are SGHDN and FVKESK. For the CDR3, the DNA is TGTGCCAGCAGCCAAGATCGACAGACTGAAGCTTTCTTT. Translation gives CASSQDRQTEAFF.

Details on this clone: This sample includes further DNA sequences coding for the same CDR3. The CDR3 coding sequence is TGTGCCAGCAGTCTAGCGGGGGGGAATGAGCAGTTCTTC. Translated, it gives CASSLAGGNEQFF. J is TRBJ2-1 and V is TRBV2, with 12 bases fitting TRBD2. Trimming at V came to 5 bases and at J to 7 bases, leaving 0 bases not matched to a gene. This CDR3 is 13 amino acids long. Per germline, CDR1 SNHLY and CDR2 FYNNEI.

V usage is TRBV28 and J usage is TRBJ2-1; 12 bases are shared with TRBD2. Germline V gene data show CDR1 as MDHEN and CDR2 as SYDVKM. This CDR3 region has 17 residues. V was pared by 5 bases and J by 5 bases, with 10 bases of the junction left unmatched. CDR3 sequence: CASSPWGGLAGNNEQFF. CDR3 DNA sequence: TGTGCCAGCAGTCCCTGGGGGGGACTAGCGGGCAACAATGAGCAGTTCTTC.

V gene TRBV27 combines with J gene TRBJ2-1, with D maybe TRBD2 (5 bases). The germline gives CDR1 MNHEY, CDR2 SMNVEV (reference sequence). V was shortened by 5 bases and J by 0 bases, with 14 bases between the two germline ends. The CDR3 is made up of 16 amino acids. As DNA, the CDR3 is TGTGCCAGCAGTCCGAGCGGAATATTCTCCTACAATGAGCAGTTCTTC. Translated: CASSPSGIFSYNEQFF.

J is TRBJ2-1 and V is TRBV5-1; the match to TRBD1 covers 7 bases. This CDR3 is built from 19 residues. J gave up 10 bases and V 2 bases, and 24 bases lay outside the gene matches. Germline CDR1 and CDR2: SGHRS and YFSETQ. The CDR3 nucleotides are TGCGCCAGCAGCTTTAGATCTAACCCCGGGGACAGCCTAAAGGGCGAGCAGTTCTTC. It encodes CASSFRSNPGDSLKGEQFF.

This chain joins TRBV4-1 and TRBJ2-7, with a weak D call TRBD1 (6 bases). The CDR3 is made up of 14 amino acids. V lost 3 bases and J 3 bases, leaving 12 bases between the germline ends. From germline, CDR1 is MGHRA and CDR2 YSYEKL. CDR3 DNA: TGCGCCAGCAGCCACCGGGACATGAACTACGAGCAGTACTTC. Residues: CASSHRDMNYEQYF.

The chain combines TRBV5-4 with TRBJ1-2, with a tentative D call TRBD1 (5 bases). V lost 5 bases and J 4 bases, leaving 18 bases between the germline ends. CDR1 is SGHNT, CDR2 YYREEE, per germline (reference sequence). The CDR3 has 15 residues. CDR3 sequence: CASRSYWDLSYGYTF. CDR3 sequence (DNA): TGTGCCAGCAGGTCCTATTGGGACTTGAGCTATGGCTACACCTTC.

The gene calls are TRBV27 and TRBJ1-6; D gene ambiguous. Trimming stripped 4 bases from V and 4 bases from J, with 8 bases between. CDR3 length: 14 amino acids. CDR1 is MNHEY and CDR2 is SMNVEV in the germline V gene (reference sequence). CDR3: CASSSQLYNSPLHF. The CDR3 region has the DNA TGTGCCAGCAGTTCACAGTTGTATAATTCACCCCTCCACTTT.